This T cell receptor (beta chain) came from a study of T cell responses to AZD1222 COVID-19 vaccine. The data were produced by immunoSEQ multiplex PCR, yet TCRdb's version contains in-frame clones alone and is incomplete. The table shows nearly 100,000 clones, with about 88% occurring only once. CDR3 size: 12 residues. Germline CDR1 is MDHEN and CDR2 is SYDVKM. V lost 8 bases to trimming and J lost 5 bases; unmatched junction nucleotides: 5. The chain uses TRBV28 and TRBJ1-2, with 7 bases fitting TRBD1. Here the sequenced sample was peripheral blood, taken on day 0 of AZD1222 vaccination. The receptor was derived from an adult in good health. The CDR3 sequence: CASVGTEYGYTF. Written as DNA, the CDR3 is TGTGCCAGCGTCGGGACAGAATATGGCTACACCTTC.